The 20 T cell receptor beta chains below come from one sample, sequenced in a study of blood T cells in healthy people across ages. The authors ran a second PCR of about 6 to 11 cycles using a sample-barcoded 5' primer and a J-beta primer mix. TCRdb redid the calling of the 5' RACE reads with MiXCR, one entry per CDR3 protein. The repertoire includes 1.8 million or so distinct CDR3 sequences, roughly two fifths of them detected once, and roughly 24% sits in the top ten. The sequencing sample was made of blood. The receptors derive from a human donor in good health.

The V call is TRBV27, the J call TRBJ2-2; D is ambiguous. V was shortened by 6 bases and J by 0 bases, with 11 bases between the two germline ends. Germline V gene lookup returns CDR1 MNHEY and CDR2 SMNVEV (reference sequence). The CDR3 sequence is 15 residues long. This CDR3 reads CASRLNGPNTGELFF. The CDR3 DNA reads as TGTGCCAGCAGATTAAACGGTCCGAACACCGGGGAGCTGTTTTTT.

The chain joins TRBV12-5 to TRBJ2-6; D remains unclear. The V gene's germline CDR1 is LGHNT and CDR2 FRNRAP. Trimming cost V 1 base and J 0 bases, with 4 bases left between them. The CDR3 extends over 15 amino acids. In DNA, the CDR3 is TGTGCTAGTGGTTTGGACGTCTCTGGGGCCAACGTCCTGACTTTC. Residues: CASGLDVSGANVLTF.

This clonotype came up a few times. V gene TRBV6-5 combines with J gene TRBJ1-2; 7 bases align to TRBD1. This CDR3 comprises 15 residues. The V and J ends lost 4 bases and 2 bases, in that order; junction bases with no gene match: 7. The germline gives CDR1 MNHEY, CDR2 SVGAGI. The CDR3 nucleotides are TGTGCCAGCAGTTTACTGACAGGGTGGAACTATGGCTACACCTTC. Residues: CASSLLTGWNYGYTF.

This clonotype has ten or more counts. The V gene is TRBV5-1, the J gene TRBJ2-7; perhaps TRBD2 as D (5 bases). Germline V gene lookup returns CDR1 SGHRS and CDR2 YFSETQ. Trimming shortened V by 3 bases and J by 2 bases, and 15 bases separated the two germline ends. This CDR3 is 15 amino acids long. The CDR3 coding sequence is TGCGCCAGCAGCTCCGGACTCCATGGGCCCTACGAGCAGTACTTC. Amino acid sequence: CASSSGLHGPYEQYF.

The rearrangement links TRBV7-2 to TRBJ2-6, with TRBD1 matching 7 bases. Germline V CDR1 and CDR2: SGHTA, FQGNSA. V trimming: 4 bases; J trimming: 0 bases; junction bases outside the gene matches: 9. This CDR3 has 18 amino acids. CDR3 sequence: CASSSRPGQFSGANVLTF. For the CDR3, the DNA is TGTGCCAGCAGCTCCCGGCCGGGACAGTTCTCTGGGGCCAACGTCCTGACTTTC.

The chain employs TRBV20-1 and TRBJ2-3; D remains unclear. CDR1 is DFQATT, CDR2 SNEGSKA, per germline (reference sequence). The CDR3 covers 13 residues. The germline V and J ends were trimmed by 3 bases and 2 bases, with 9 bases remaining between them. The CDR3 sequence is CSASDVTTDTQYF. DNA of the CDR3: TGCAGTGCTAGTGATGTCACCACAGATACGCAGTATTTT.

The CDR3 DNA sequence: TGTGCCAGCAGCTTAGCGGCCATCGGGACAGGGACCATTCAGTACTTC. Translation gives CASSLAAIGTGTIQYF. V is TRBV7-2 and J is TRBJ2-4; 9 nucleotides line up with TRBD1. From germline, CDR1 is SGHTA and CDR2 FQGNSA. The CDR3 has 16 residues. V shed 0 bases, J shed 9 bases, and the junction held 9 bases outside the gene matches.

This clonotype was counted a few times. The chain couples TRBV29-1 to TRBJ2-7; D uncertain. The CDR3 is made up of 12 amino acids. Germline V gives CDR1 SQVTM, CDR2 ANQGSEA. Trimming pared 4 bases from V and 1 base from J, leaving 8 bases between. CDR3 sequence (DNA): TGCAGCGTTGTGGTCCAGTCCTACGAGCAGTACTTC. It yields the protein CSVVVQSYEQYF.

The chain employs TRBV15 and TRBJ1-5; D not resolved. The CDR3 loop spans 16 amino acids. Germline loops: CDR1 LNHNV, CDR2 YYDKDF (reference sequence). V lost 3 bases and J 2 bases, leaving 14 bases between the germline ends. CDR3 in amino acids: CATSRGGSVGNQPQHF. For the CDR3, the DNA is TGTGCCACCAGCAGGGGCGGCTCTGTCGGCAATCAGCCCCAGCATTTT.

This clonotype appeared a few times. The chain recombines TRBV20-1 with TRBJ2-1; D not certain. Germline assignment: CDR1 DFQATT and CDR2 SNEGSKA (reference sequence). The CDR3 loop spans 15 amino acids. V shed 0 bases and J shed 0 bases, with 9 bases lying between them. CDR3: CSAREGYSSYNEQFF. The CDR3 coding sequence is TGCAGTGCTAGAGAGGGCTACTCCTCCTACAATGAGCAGTTCTTC.

The chain has TRBV29-1 and TRBJ1-4; no clear D. The CDR3 runs to 15 residues. Germline V lookup: CDR1 SQVTM, CDR2 ANQGSEA. Trimming stripped 3 bases from V and 0 bases from J, with 11 bases between. The CDR3 here is CSVDVTGATNEKLFF. The CDR3 nucleotides read TGCAGCGTTGACGTGACGGGTGCAACTAATGAAAAACTGTTTTTT.

This chain uses TRBV5-6 with TRBJ2-7; the D gene is possibly TRBD1 (5 bases). The V and J ends lost 7 bases and 3 bases respectively, with 14 bases between them. The CDR3 extends over 13 amino acids. Germline V gives CDR1 SGHDT, CDR2 YYEEEE. This CDR3 reads CASGSGSNYEQYF. The CDR3 bases are TGTGCCAGCGGTTCAGGGTCGAACTACGAGCAGTACTTC.

The chain joins TRBV7-9 to TRBJ2-1; 9 nucleotides align to TRBD1. Per germline, CDR1 SEHNR and CDR2 FQNEAQ (reference sequence). V trimming: 2 bases; J trimming: 4 bases; junction bases outside the gene matches: 15. The CDR3 spans 19 residues. The CDR3 here is CASSLPGGGQGIPYNEQFF. The DNA for the CDR3 is TGTGCCAGCAGCTTACCGGGTGGTGGACAGGGGATACCTTACAATGAGCAGTTCTTC.

About this clonotype itself: Compared with germline, one end of the junction differs, possibly owing to a read error. V and J are TRBV7-2 and TRBJ1-2; D uncertain. The CDR3 length is 13 residues. Germline V CDR1 and CDR2: SGHTA, FQGNSA. The CDR3 bases are TGTGCCAGCGCCTCACAAAGAAACTATGGCTGCACCTTC. As protein: CASASQRNYGCTF. Filled out from reference TRBV7-2 and TRBJ1-2, the complete variable domain reads GAGVSQSPSNKVTEKGKDVELRCDPISGHTALYWYRQSLGQGLEFLIYFQGNSAPDKSGLPSDRFSAERTGGSVSTLTIQRTQQEDSAVYLCASASQRNYGCTFGSGTRLTVV.

The chain couples TRBV6-2 or TRBV6-3 to TRBJ1-2, with D perhaps TRBD1 (5 bases). This CDR3 is built from 16 residues. Germline CDR1 is MNHEY and CDR2 is SVGEGT. Trimming left V 7 bases short and J 0 bases short, with 18 bases between. The CDR3 DNA sequence: TGTGCCAGCAACGAAGACACGACAGCCACTAACTATGGCTACACCTTC. It is translated as CASNEDTTATNYGYTF.

The V gene is TRBV5-5, the J gene TRBJ1-1, with D tentatively TRBD1 (5 bases). This CDR3 comprises 14 residues. V lost 1 base, J lost 5 bases, and 12 bases lay in between. Germline CDR1 reads SGHKS; CDR2 reads YYEKEE (reference sequence). The CDR3 sequence: CASSLTGGMTEAFF. In DNA, the CDR3 is TGTGCCAGCAGCTTGACTGGGGGGATGACTGAAGCTTTCTTT. The whole variable domain, filled in from reference TRBV5-5 and TRBJ1-1, reads DAGVTQSPTHLIKTRGQQVTLRCSPISGHKSVSWYQQVLGQGPQFIFQYYEKEERGRGNFPDRFSARQFPNYSSELNVNALLLGDSALYLCASSLTGGMTEAFFGQGTRLTVV.

Remarks on this clonotype: A read error may account for a junction end that differs from germline. The gene calls are TRBV15 and TRBJ2-5, with D maybe TRBD1 (6 bases). The CDR3 sequence is 17 residues long. Germline V gene lookup returns CDR1 LNHNV and CDR2 YYDKDF (reference sequence). CDR3 in DNA: TGTACCACCAGCAGAGGTCTAGGGCAGTATGAAGCAGGGGAGCAGTACTTC. It translates to CTTSRGLGQYEAGEQYF.

The table lists this clonotype with a few counts. CDR3 region: CSVAGVLIYGYTF. The DNA for the CDR3 is TGCAGCGTTGCAGGGGTGTTAATCTATGGCTACACCTTC. The chain combines TRBV29-1 with TRBJ1-2; maybe TRBD1 (6 bases). The V end was cut by 4 bases, the J end by 4 bases, with 13 bases between. The CDR3 spans 13 residues. Germline loops: CDR1 SQVTM, CDR2 ANQGSEA.

V is TRBV10-3 and J is TRBJ1-2, with a tentative D call TRBD1 (6 bases). Trimming took off 3 bases at V and 13 bases at J, with 18 bases between the two ends. This CDR3 has 13 residues. Germline V gene sequence: CDR1 ENHRY, CDR2 SYGVKD. CDR3 residues: CAISEPSDRTFTF. As DNA, the CDR3 is TGTGCCATCAGTGAACCTTCTGACAGGACCTTCACCTTC.

V gene TRBV20-1 combines with J gene TRBJ2-1; 12 positions agree with TRBD2. Germline CDR1 and CDR2: DFQATT and SNEGSKA (reference sequence). This CDR3 is 13 amino acids long. V gave up 5 bases and J gave up 5 bases; unmatched junction bases: 1. In nucleotides, the CDR3 is TGCAGTGCTGGGACTAGCGGGCACAATGAGCAGTTCTTC. Translating gives CSAGTSGHNEQFF.